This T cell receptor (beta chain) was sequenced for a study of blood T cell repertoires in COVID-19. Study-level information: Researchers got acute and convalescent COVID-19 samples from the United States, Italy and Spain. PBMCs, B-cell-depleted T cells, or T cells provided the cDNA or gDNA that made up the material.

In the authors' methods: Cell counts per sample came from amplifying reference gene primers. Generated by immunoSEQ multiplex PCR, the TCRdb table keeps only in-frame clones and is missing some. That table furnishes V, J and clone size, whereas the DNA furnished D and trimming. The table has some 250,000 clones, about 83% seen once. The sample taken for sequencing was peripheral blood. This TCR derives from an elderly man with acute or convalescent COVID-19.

The CDR3 bases are TGTGCCAGCAGCCCCGCAGCAGGACAGGAGAATCAGCCCCAGCATTTT. As protein: CASSPAAGQENQPQHF. The chain recombines TRBV7-8 with TRBJ1-5; 7 bases map to TRBD1. The CDR3 has 16 residues. Unmatched junction bases numbered 11, after V lost 5 bases and J lost 4 bases. Germline V gives CDR1 SGHVS, CDR2 FQNEAQ.